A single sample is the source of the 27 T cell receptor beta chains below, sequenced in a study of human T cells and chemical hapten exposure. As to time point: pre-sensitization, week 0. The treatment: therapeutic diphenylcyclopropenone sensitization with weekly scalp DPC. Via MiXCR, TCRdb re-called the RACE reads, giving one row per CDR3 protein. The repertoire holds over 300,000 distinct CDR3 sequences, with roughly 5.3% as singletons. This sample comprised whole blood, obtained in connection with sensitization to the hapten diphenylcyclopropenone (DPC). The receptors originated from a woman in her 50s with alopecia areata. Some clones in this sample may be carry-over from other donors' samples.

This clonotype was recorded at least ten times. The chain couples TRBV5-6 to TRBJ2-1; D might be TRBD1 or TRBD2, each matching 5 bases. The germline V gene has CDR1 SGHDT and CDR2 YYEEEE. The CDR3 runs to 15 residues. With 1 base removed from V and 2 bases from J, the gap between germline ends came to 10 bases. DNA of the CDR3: TGTGCCAGCAGCTTGAATGAGGGACCCTACAATGAGCAGTTCTTC. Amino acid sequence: CASSLNEGPYNEQFF.

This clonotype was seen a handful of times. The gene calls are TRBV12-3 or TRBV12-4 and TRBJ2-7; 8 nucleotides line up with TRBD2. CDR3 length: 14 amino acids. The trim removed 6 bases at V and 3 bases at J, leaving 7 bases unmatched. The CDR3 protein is CASSLSGAYYEQYF. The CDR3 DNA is TGTGCCAGCAGCCTTAGCGGGGCTTACTACGAGCAGTACTTC.

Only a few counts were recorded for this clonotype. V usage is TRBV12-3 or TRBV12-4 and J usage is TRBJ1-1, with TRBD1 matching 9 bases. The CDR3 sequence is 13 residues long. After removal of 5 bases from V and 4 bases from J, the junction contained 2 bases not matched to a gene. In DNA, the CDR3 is TGTGCCAGCAGTATGACAGGGGGCACTGAAGCTTTCTTT. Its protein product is CASSMTGGTEAFF.

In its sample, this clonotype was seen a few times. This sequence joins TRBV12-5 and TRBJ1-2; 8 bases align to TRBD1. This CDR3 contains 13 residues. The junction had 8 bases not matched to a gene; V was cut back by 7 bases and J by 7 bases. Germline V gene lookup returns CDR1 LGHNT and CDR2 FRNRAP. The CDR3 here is CASAAGGLIGYTF. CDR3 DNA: TGTGCTAGTGCCGCAGGGGGCCTCATTGGCTACACCTTC.

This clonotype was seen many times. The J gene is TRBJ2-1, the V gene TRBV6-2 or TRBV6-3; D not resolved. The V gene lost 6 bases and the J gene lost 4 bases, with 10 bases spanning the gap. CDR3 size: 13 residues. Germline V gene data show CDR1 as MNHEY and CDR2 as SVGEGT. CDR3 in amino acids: CASRGGFYNEQFF. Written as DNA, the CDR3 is TGTGCCAGCAGGGGTGGGTTTTACAATGAGCAGTTCTTC.

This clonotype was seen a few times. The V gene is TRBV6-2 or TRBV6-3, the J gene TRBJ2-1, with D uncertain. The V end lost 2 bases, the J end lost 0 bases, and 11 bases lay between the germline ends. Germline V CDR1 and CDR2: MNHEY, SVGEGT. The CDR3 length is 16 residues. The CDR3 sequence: CASSYQSGSSYNEQFF. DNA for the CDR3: TGTGCCAGCAGTTACCAGTCAGGTTCCTCCTACAATGAGCAGTTCTTC.

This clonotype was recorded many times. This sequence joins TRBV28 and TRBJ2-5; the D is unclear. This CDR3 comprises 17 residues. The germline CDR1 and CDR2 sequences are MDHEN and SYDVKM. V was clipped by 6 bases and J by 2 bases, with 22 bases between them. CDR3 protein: CASSDTPGSRKQETQYF. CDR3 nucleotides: TGTGCCAGCAGCGATACCCCCGGCAGCCGGAAGCAAGAGACCCAGTACTTC.

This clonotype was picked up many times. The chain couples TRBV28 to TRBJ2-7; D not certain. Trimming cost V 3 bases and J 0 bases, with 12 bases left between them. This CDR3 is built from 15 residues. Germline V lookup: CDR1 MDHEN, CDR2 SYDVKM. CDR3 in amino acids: CASSFRGARSYEQYF. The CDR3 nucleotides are TGTGCCAGCAGTTTCCGTGGCGCCCGCTCCTACGAGCAGTACTTC.

The CDR3 region has the DNA TGTGCCAGCAGTTCCCAAACTAGCGAGTACTTC. Residues: CASSSQTSEYF. This chain links TRBV28 with TRBJ2-4; 7 bases match TRBD2. Germline-derived CDR1 and CDR2 are MDHEN and SYDVKM. This CDR3 has 11 residues. V gave up 4 bases and J gave up 14 bases; unmatched junction bases: 5.

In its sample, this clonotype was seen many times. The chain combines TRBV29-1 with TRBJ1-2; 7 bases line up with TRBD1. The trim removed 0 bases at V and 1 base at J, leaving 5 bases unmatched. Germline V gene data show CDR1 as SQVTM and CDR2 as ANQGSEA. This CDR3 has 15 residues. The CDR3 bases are TGCAGCGTTGAAGATAGGACAGGCAGTAACTATGGCTACACCTTC. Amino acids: CSVEDRTGSNYGYTF.

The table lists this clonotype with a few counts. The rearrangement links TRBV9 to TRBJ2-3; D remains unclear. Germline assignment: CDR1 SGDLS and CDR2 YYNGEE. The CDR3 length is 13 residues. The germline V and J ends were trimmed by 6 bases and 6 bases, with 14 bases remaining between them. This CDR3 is CASTARQGDTQYF. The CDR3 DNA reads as TGTGCCAGCACGGCTAGACAAGGGGATACGCAGTATTTT.

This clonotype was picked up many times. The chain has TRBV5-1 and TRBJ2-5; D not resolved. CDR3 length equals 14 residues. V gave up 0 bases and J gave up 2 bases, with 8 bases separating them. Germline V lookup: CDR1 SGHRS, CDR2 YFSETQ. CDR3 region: CASSLVSMQETQYF. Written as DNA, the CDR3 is TGCGCCAGCAGCTTGGTGAGCATGCAAGAGACCCAGTACTTC.

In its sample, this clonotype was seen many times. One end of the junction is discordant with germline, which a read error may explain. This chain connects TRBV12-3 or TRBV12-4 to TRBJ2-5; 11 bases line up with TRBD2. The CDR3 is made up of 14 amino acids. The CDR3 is CASSLAGGPETQYF. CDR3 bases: TGTGCCAGCAGCTTAGCGGGGGGGCCCGAGACCCAGTACTTC.

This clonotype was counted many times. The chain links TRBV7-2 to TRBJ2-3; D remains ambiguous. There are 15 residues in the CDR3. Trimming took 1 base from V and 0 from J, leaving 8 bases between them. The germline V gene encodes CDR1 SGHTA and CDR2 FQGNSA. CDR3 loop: CASSLGGLSTDTQYF. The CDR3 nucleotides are TGTGCCAGCAGCTTAGGCGGCCTTAGCACAGATACGCAGTATTTT.

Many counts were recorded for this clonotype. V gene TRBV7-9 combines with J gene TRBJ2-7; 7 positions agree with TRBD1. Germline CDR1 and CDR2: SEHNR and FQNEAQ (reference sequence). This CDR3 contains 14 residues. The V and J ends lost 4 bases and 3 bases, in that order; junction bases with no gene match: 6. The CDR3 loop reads CASSSGQERYEQYF. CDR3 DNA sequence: TGTGCCAGCAGCTCCGGACAGGAACGCTACGAGCAGTACTTC.

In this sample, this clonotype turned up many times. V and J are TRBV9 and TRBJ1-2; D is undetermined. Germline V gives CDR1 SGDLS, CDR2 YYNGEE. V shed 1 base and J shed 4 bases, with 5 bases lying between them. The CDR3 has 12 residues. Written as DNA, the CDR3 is TGTGCCAGCAGCGTAACGGCCTATGGCTACACCTTC. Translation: CASSVTAYGYTF.

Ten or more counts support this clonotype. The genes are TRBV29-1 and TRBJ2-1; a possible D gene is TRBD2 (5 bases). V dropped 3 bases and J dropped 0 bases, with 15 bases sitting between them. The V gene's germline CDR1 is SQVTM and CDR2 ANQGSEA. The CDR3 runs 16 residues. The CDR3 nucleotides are TGCAGCGTTGATGGTTATACTAGTAGCTCCTACAATGAGCAGTTCTTC. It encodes CSVDGYTSSSYNEQFF.

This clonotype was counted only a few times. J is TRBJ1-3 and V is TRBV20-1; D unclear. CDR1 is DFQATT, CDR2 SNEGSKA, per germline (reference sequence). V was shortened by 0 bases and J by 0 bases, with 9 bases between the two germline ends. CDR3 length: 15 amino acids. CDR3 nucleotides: TGCAGTGCTAGAGAATACCGCCTCTCTGGAAACACCATATATTTT. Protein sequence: CSAREYRLSGNTIYF.

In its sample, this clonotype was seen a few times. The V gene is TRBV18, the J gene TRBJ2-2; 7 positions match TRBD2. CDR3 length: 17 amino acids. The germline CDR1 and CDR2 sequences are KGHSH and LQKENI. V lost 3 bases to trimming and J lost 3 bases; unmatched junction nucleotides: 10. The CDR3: CASSPLPTGGDTGELFF. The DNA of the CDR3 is TGTGCCAGCTCACCTCTCCCTACGGGAGGCGACACCGGGGAGCTGTTTTTT.

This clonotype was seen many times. The CDR3 spells CSARRSSGTYNEQFF. The CDR3 coding sequence is TGCAGTGCGCGACGCTCTAGCGGAACGTACAATGAGCAGTTCTTC. The chain carries TRBV20-1 and TRBJ2-1; 7 bases are a match to TRBD2. The germline V gene encodes CDR1 DFQATT and CDR2 SNEGSKA (reference sequence). After removal of 6 bases from V and 4 bases from J, the junction contained 12 bases not matched to a gene. The CDR3 contains 15 residues.

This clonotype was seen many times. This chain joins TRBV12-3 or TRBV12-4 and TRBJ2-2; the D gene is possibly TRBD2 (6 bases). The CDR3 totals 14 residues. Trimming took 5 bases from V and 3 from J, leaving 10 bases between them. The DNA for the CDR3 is TGTGCCAGCAGTAAGGAGCGGGACACCGGGGAGCTGTTTTTT. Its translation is CASSKERDTGELFF.

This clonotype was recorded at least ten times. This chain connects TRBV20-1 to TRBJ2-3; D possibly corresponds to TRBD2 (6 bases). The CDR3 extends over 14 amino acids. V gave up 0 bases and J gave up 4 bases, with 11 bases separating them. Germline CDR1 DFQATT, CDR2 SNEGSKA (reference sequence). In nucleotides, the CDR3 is TGCAGTGCTAGAGACGGCGGGATGTCAGATACGCAGTATTTT. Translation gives CSARDGGMSDTQYF.

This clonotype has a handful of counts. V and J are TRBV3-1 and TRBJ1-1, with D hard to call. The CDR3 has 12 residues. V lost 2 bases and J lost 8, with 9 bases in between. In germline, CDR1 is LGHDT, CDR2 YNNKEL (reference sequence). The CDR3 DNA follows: TGTGCCAGCAGCCAACGACGGGGAGAAGCTTTCTTT. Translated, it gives CASSQRRGEAFF.

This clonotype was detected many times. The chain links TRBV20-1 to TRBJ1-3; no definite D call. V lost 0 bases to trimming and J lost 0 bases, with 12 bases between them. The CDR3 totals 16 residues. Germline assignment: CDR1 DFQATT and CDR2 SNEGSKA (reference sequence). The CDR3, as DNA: TGCAGTGCTAGAGATGGCGGGCCCCCCTCTGGAAACACCATATATTTT. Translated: CSARDGGPPSGNTIYF.

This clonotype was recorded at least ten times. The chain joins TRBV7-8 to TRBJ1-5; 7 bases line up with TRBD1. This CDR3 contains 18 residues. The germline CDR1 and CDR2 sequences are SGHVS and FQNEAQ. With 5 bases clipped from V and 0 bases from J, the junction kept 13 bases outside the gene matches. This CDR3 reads CASSPQATGRGSNQPQHF. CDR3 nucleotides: TGTGCCAGCAGCCCGCAGGCGACAGGGAGGGGTAGCAATCAGCCCCAGCATTTT.

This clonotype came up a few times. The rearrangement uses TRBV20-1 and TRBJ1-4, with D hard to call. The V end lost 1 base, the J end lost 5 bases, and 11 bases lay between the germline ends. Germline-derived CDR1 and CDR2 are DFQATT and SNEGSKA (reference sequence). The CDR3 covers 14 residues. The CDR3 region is CSARADIGNEKLFF. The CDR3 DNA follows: TGCAGTGCTAGAGCCGACATCGGAAATGAAAAACTGTTTTTT.

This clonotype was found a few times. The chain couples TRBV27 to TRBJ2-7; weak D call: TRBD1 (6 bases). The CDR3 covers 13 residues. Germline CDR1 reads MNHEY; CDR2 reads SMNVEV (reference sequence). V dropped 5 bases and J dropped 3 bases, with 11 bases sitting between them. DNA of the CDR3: TGTGCCAGCAGTACGGACAGATTCTACGAGCAGTACTTC. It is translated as CASSTDRFYEQYF.